Presented here are 4 T cell receptor beta chains from one specimen sequenced in a study of cytomegalovirus exposure and HLA in healthy donors. The PCR employed 60 Vbeta primers together with 13 Jbeta primers. Profiling relied on immunoSEQ multiplex PCR, and the TCRdb table lists in-frame clones only, not all of them. Of about 87,000 clones listed, over 70% were seen once; the top ten hold 20% to 25%. Sequenced input: PBMCs. Every receptor here comes from a man under 40 in good health and CMV-seropositive.

The V gene is TRBV6-6, the J gene TRBJ1-3, with TRBD1 as a possible D gene (5 bases). V gave up 5 bases and J gave up 4 bases, with 15 bases separating them. CDR3 length equals 15 residues. Germline-derived CDR1 and CDR2 are MNHNY and SVGAGI (reference sequence). The CDR3: CASSTRGVGGNTIYF. The CDR3 DNA sequence: TGTGCCAGCAGTACCCGGGGGGTAGGAGGAAACACCATATATTTT.

V and J are TRBV5-1 and TRBJ2-3; TRBD1 might be the D (5 bases). Germline V lookup: CDR1 SGHRS, CDR2 YFSETQ. The CDR3 runs 16 residues. With 0 bases removed from V and 0 bases from J, the gap between germline ends came to 11 bases. This CDR3 is CASSLDGALSTDTQYF. CDR3 bases: TGCGCCAGCAGCTTGGATGGGGCGTTAAGCACAGATACGCAGTATTTT.

A note on this clone: Relative to the germline gene, one junction end is altered; a read error may explain this. The gene calls are TRBV5-1 and TRBJ2-7, with D perhaps TRBD2 (5 bases). CDR3 length: 16 amino acids. The V gene's germline CDR1 is SGHRS and CDR2 YFSETQ. The CDR3, as DNA: TGCGCCAGCAGCTTGCCCTCCGGGAAGATGATCTACGAGCAGCACTTC. Its protein product is CASSLPSGKMIYEQHF.

The table lists this clone with a count of one. The genes are TRBV15 and TRBJ1-1; 7 bases line up with TRBD1. The CDR3 is made up of 14 amino acids. The germline CDR1 and CDR2 sequences are LNHNV and YYDKDF (reference sequence). V dropped 5 bases and J dropped 1; count of bases not matched to a gene: 4. CDR3 in amino acids: CATSGYRGNTEAFF. DNA of the CDR3: TGTGCCACCAGCGGCTACAGGGGGAACACTGAAGCTTTCTTT.